This is a list of T cell receptor beta chains from one sample in a study of cytomegalovirus exposure and HLA in healthy donors. The data were produced by immunoSEQ multiplex PCR, yet TCRdb's version contains in-frame clones alone and is incomplete. The sample includes roughly 190,000 clones, roughly four fifths seen only once; the top ten take roughly 10%. The sample consisted of PBMCs. These receptors came from a woman aged 45 to 65 in good health and CMV-seropositive. Both conserved end residues are part of each CDR3. Each record gives: D gene, clone size, J gene, V gene, CDR3 protein, CDR3 DNA. A D gene is named only where the DNA matches it firmly. A row's size may be missing; if present it is once, few, many or a size class.

TRBD2,.,TRBJ2-1,TRBV5-1,CASSLAVLAGSGNEQFF,TGCGCCAGCAGCTTGGCCGTGCTAGCGGGGTCAGGCAATGAGCAGTTCTTC
.,.,TRBJ1-3,TRBV19,CASSIFPGMGNTIYF,TGTGCCAGTAGTATCTTCCCAGGAATGGGAAACACCATATATTTT
TRBD1,.,TRBJ2-2,TRBV7-6,CASSPNRGTGELFF,TGTGCCAGCAGCCCCAACAGGGGCACCGGGGAGCTGTTTTTT
.,few,TRBJ1-4,TRBV28,CASKRQEKLFF,TGTGCCAGCAAGCGTCAGGAAAAACTGTTTTTT
TRBD1,.,TRBJ1-2,TRBV6-1,CASSRTGDGYTF,TGTGCCAGCAGTCGGACAGGGGATGGCTACACCTTC
.,.,TRBJ1-3,TRBV7-3,CASSLQGSGNTIYF,TGTGCCAGCAGCTTACAGGGCTCTGGAAACACCATATATTTT
TRBD1,.,TRBJ1-1,TRBV5-6,CASSPVGTGGLNTEAFF,TGTGCCAGCAGCCCGGTCGGGACAGGGGGCTTGAACACTGAAGCTTTCTTT
TRBD2,.,TRBJ2-7,TRBV30,CAWAPGGSYEQYF,TGTGCCTGGGCCCCGGGGGGCTCCTACGAGCAGTACTTC
.,.,TRBJ2-2,TRBV29-1,CSVQGGGNTGELFF,TGCAGCGTTCAAGGGGGGGGTAACACCGGGGAGCTGTTTTTT
TRBD1,.,TRBJ1-5,TRBV18,CASSTQGAGEPQHF,TGTGCCAGCTCAACGCAGGGGGCAGGGGAGCCCCAGCATTTT
TRBD2,.,TRBJ2-3,TRBV7-2,CASSWTSGASTDTQYF,TGTGCCAGCAGCTGGACTAGTGGCGCTAGCACAGATACGCAGTATTTT
.,.,TRBJ2-7,TRBV2,CASSGPRVISEQYF,TGTGCCAGCAGTGGGCCGAGGGTAATAAGCGAGCAGTACTTC
.,few,TRBJ1-4,TRBV7-6,CASSPWTVPNEKLFF,TGTGCCAGCAGCCCGTGGACAGTACCTAATGAAAAACTGTTTTTT
.,.,TRBJ2-3,TRBV10-1,CASSEPGVTDTQYF,TGCGCCAGCAGTGAGCCCGGGGTAACAGATACGCAGTATTTT
TRBD2,.,TRBJ2-7,TRBV19,CASSIGSGGFYEQYF,TGTGCCAGTAGTATAGGTAGCGGGGGATTCTACGAGCAGTACTTC
.,.,TRBJ2-5,TRBV7-3,CASIQRRGRETQYF,TGTGCCAGCATCCAACGGAGGGGGCGGGAGACCCAGTACTTC
.,.,TRBJ2-3,TRBV4-3,CASSQVREDTQYF,TGCGCCAGCAGCCAGGTGAGGGAAGATACGCAGTATTTT
.,.,TRBJ1-2,TRBV11-2,CASSGGGVGDGYTF,TGTGCCAGCAGCGGGGGGGGTGTGGGCGATGGCTACACCTTC
.,.,TRBJ1-6,TRBV30,CAWRQPPYNSPLHF,TGTGCCTGGAGACAGCCTCCTTATAATTCACCCCTCCACTTT
.,few,TRBJ1-1,TRBV7-2,CASSLWEGTEAFF,TGTGCCAGCAGCTTATGGGAGGGCACTGAAGCTTTCTTT
.,.,TRBJ1-1,TRBV6-6,CASRYETGGAFF,TGTGCCAGCAGATACGAGACAGGTGGCGCTTTCTTT
.,.,TRBJ1-5,TRBV14,CASSQGLNQPQHF,TGTGCCAGCAGCCAGGGCCTAAATCAGCCCCAGCATTTT
TRBD1,.,TRBJ1-2,TRBV4-2,CASSQGAGQINYGYTF,TGTGCCAGCAGCCAAGGGGCGGGACAGATAAACTATGGCTACACCTTC
.,once,TRBJ2-3,TRBV5-6,CASSTDWGLGTQYF,TGTGCCAGCAGCACCGACTGGGGCCTGGGGACGCAGTATTTT
.,.,TRBJ2-3,TRBV9,CASAGMGSTDTQYF,TGTGCCAGCGCCGGGATGGGTAGCACAGATACGCAGTATTTT
TRBD1,.,TRBJ2-4,TRBV5-6,CASSLGQGANIQYF,TGTGCCAGCAGCCTGGGACAGGGGGCGAACATTCAGTACTTC
TRBD2,.,TRBJ2-1,TRBV7-8,CASSFALRAGGLSSYNEQFF,TGTGCCAGCAGCTTCGCCCTCCGGGCGGGGGGCCTAAGCTCCTACAATGAGCAGTTCTTC